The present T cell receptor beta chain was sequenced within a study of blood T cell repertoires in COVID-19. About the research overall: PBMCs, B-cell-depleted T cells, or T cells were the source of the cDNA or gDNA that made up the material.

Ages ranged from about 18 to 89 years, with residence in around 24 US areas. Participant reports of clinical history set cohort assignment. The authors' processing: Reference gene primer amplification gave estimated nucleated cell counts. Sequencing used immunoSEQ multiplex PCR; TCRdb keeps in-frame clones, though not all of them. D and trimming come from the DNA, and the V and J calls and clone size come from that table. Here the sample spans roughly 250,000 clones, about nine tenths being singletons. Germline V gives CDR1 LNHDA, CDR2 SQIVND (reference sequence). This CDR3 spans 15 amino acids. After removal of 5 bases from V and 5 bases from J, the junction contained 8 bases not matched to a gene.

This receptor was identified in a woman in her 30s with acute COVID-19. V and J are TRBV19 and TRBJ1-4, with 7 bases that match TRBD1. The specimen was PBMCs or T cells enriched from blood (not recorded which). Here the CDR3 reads CASSLRQGVNEKLFF. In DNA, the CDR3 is TGTGCCAGTAGTTTAAGACAGGGAGTCAATGAAAAACTGTTTTTT.